The 7 T cell receptor beta chains presented below share a single source sample, sequenced in a study of PD-1 blockade in mismatch repair-deficient tumors. TCRdb's copy holds only in-frame clones and misses some; the assay was immunoSEQ multiplex PCR. The sample carries over 75,000 clones, approximately 81% recorded once. The sequencing here drew on peripheral blood, taken 12 weeks after starting pembrolizumab. These TCRs come from an adult with mismatch repair-deficient cancer.

This clone was counted a single time. V is TRBV5-5 and J is TRBJ2-7; 8 bases match TRBD1. Germline V gives CDR1 SGHKS, CDR2 YYEKEE (reference sequence). This CDR3 has 14 residues. Germline trimming cut 1 base from V and 6 bases from J; bases unmatched to any gene: 6. This CDR3 is CASSLTQGAGEQYF. DNA for the CDR3: TGTGCCAGCAGCTTGACGCAGGGGGCTGGCGAGCAGTACTTC.

The V gene is TRBV5-8, the J gene TRBJ2-5; the D call may be TRBD1 or TRBD2 (5 bases each). Germline-derived CDR1 and CDR2 are SGHTS and YDEGEE. V was cut by 4 bases and J by 5 bases, with 15 bases left in between. The CDR3 spans 14 residues. This CDR3 reads CASSGEGRWETQYF. In DNA form, the CDR3 reads TGTGCCAGCAGCGGAGAGGGACGTTGGGAGACCCAGTACTTC.

This clone was seen only once. The genes are TRBV27 and TRBJ2-7; TRBD1 matches 9 bases. The CDR3 has 15 amino acids. J gave up 3 bases and V 5 bases, and 8 bases lay outside the gene matches. Germline V CDR1 and CDR2: MNHEY, SMNVEV (reference sequence). CDR3 sequence (DNA): TGTGCCAGCAGTACACAGACAGGGGGAGGCTACGAGCAGTACTTC. Amino acids: CASSTQTGGGYEQYF.

This clone was detected a few times. The chain has TRBV19 and TRBJ1-5, with TRBD1 as a possible D gene (6 bases). The germline V gene encodes CDR1 LNHDA and CDR2 SQIVND (reference sequence). The CDR3 length is 14 residues. V gave up 5 bases and J gave up 11 bases, with 19 bases separating them. The CDR3 protein is CASSGTSEITAQHF. The CDR3 DNA reads TGTGCCAGTAGTGGGACATCGGAAATCACAGCCCAGCATTTT. Together with reference TRBV19 and TRBJ1-5, the CDR3 gives the full variable domain: DGGITQSPKYLFRKEGQNVTLSCEQNLNHDAMYWYRQDPGQGLRLIYYSQIVNDFQKGDIAEGYSVSREKKESFPLTVTSAQKNPTAFYLCASSGTSEITAQHFGDGTRLSIL.

The V gene is TRBV11-3, the J gene TRBJ2-7; TRBD2 agrees at 9 bases. Losses at the gene ends were 0 bases for V and 5 bases for J; bases not matched to a gene: 8. Germline V lookup: CDR1 SGHNT, CDR2 YENEEA. The CDR3 runs 16 residues. In DNA form, the CDR3 reads TGTGCCAGCAGCTTAGACCTTAGCGGGAGTATGGACGAGCAGTACTTC. This sequence encodes CASSLDLSGSMDEQYF.

The rearrangement joins TRBV11-2 to TRBJ2-3, with 9 nucleotides matching TRBD1. Germline CDR1 is SGHAT and CDR2 is FQNNGV. The V and J ends lost 2 bases and 0 bases, in that order; junction bases with no gene match: 6. The CDR3 spans 17 residues. CDR3 region: CASSLPWTGASTDTQYF. CDR3 in DNA: TGTGCCAGCAGCTTACCTTGGACAGGGGCTAGCACAGATACGCAGTATTTT.

In nucleotides, the CDR3 is TGTGCCAGCAGTCCCAGGGTGCTCACTGAAGCTTTCTTT. Protein sequence: CASSPRVLTEAFF. This sequence joins TRBV27 and TRBJ1-1; D may be TRBD1 (5 bases). This CDR3 has 13 amino acids. In germline, CDR1 is MNHEY, CDR2 SMNVEV (reference sequence). V was trimmed by 5 bases and J by 4 bases, leaving 11 bases between them.